This paragraph covers one T cell receptor beta chain sequence. Its specificity is not known. The data are from a study of cytomegalovirus exposure and HLA in healthy donors. Though probably carrying unrecorded immune exposures, donors were nominally healthy at sampling. Primers for the PCR totalled 60 Vbeta and 13 Jbeta. Profiled with immunoSEQ multiplex PCR; TCRdb holds only in-frame clones, not every one. The data hold more than 75,000 clones, with roughly 80% observed a single time. Study-wide results and limits: In a later analysis, several top co-occurrence clusters appeared linked to parvovirus B19, influenza, CMV and Epstein-Barr virus. The CMV antigen specificity of a few CMV-associated chains was confirmed through in vitro analysis.

This CDR3 is built from 14 residues. Trimming took 6 bases from V and 2 from J, leaving 13 bases between them. In germline, CDR1 is MNHEY, CDR2 SMNVEV (reference sequence). The TCR sequence derives from a woman between 50 and 59 years old in good health and CMV-seropositive. The V gene is TRBV27, the J gene TRBJ1-2, with D hard to call. Sequenced sample: PBMCs. This CDR3 reads CASSPRSSNYGYTF. CDR3 sequence (DNA): TGTGCCAGCAGCCCCCGGTCTTCCAACTATGGCTACACCTTC.